This T cell receptor (beta chain) originates from a study of blood T cell repertoires in COVID-19. Study background: COVID-19 samples from acute and convalescent phases originated in the United States, Italy and Spain. Nucleic acid was either cDNA or gDNA, and it came from T cells, B-cell-depleted T cells, or PBMCs.

This CDR3 is built from 16 residues. The V and J ends lost 3 bases and 6 bases, in that order; junction bases with no gene match: 6. Germline CDR1 reads LNHDA; CDR2 reads SQIVND (reference sequence). As processed by the authors: Reference gene primer amplification in the assay estimated nucleated cell counts. Only in-frame clones appear in the TCRdb table, and some are missing; sequencing was by immunoSEQ multiplex PCR. V and J calls and clone size are as listed in that table; D and trimming were resolved from the DNA. This table has about 86,000 clones, roughly four fifths appearing once. This chain links TRBV19 with TRBJ1-5, with 12 positions matching TRBD1. The TCR comes from a woman aged 80 or over with acute or convalescent COVID-19. The material sequenced was peripheral blood. The CDR3 bases are TGTGCCAGTAGTATCCCGGGACAGGGGGCGCGTCAGCCCCAGCATTTT. It translates to CASSIPGQGARQPQHF.